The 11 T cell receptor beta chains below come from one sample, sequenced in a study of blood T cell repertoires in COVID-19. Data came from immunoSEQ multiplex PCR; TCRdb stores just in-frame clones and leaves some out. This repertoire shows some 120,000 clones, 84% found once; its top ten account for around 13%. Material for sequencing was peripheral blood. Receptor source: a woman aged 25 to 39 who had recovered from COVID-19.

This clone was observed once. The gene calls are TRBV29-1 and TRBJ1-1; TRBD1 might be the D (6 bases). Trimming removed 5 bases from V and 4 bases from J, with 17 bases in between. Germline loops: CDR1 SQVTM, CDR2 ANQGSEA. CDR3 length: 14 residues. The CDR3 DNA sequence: TGCAGCGTTTTCATACAGGGAAAGGGCACTGAAGCTTTCTTT. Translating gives CSVFIQGKGTEAFF.

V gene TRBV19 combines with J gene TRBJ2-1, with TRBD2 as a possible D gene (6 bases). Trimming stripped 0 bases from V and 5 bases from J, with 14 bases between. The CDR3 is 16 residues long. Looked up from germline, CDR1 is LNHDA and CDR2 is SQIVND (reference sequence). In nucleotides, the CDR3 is TGTGCCAGTAGTATAGACTCTGGGAGGTCGCACAATGAGCAGTTCTTC. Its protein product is CASSIDSGRSHNEQFF.

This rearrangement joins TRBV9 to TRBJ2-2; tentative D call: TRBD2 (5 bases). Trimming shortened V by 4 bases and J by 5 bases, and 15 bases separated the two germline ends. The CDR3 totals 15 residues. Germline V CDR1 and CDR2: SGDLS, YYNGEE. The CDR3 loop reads CASSSPDFSTGELFF. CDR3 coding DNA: TGTGCCAGCAGCTCCCCGGACTTCTCGACCGGGGAGCTGTTTTTT. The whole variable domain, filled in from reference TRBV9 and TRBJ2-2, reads DSGVTQTPKHLITATGQRVTLRCSPRSGDLSVYWYQQSLDQGLQFLIQYYNGEERAKGNILERFSAQQFPDLHSELNLSSLELGDSALYFCASSSPDFSTGELFFGEGSRLTVL.

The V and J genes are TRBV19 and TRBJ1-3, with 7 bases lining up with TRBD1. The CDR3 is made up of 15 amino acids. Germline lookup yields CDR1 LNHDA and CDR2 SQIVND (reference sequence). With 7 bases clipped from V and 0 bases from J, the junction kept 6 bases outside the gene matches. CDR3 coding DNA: TGTGCCAGTACCGGCGGGACAGTCTCTGGAAACACCATATATTTT. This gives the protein CASTGGTVSGNTIYF.

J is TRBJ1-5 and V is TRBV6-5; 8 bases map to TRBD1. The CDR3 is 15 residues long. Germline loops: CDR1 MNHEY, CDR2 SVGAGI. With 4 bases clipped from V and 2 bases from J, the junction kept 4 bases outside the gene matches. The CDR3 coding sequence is TGTGCCAGCAGTTCGTCGGACAGGGGCAATCAGCCCCAGCATTTT. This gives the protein CASSSSDRGNQPQHF.

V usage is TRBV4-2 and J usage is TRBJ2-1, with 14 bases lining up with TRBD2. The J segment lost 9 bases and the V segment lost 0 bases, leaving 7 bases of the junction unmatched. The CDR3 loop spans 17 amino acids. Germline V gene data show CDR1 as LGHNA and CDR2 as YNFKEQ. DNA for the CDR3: TGTGCCAGCAGCCAAGATCCCGGACTAGCGGGAGGCAGTGAGCAGTTCTTC. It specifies CASSQDPGLAGGSEQFF.

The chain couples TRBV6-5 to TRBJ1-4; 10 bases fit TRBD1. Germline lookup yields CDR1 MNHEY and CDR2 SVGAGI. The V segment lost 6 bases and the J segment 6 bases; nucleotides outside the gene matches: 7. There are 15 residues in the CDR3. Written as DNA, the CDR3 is TGTGCCAGCAGCGTTGGCGGGACAGGGGATGAAAAACTGTTTTTT. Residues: CASSVGGTGDEKLFF.

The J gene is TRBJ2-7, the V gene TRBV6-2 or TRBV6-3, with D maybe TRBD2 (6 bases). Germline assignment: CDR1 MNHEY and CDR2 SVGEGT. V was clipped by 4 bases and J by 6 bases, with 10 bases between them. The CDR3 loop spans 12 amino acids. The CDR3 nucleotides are TGTGCCAGCAGTTTCGGGACTCGCGAGCAGTACTTC. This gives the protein CASSFGTREQYF.

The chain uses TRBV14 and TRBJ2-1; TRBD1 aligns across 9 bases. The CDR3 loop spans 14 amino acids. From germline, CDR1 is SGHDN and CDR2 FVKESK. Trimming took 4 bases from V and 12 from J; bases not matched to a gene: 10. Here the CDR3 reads CASSRPGTGFMQFF. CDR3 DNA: TGTGCCAGCAGCCGCCCCGGGACAGGGTTTATGCAGTTCTTC.

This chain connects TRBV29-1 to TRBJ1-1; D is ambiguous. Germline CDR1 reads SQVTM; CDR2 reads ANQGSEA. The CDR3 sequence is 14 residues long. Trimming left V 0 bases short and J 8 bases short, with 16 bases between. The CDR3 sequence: CSVEDGSFGGEAFF. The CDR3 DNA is TGCAGCGTTGAAGACGGGAGCTTTGGAGGGGAAGCTTTCTTT.

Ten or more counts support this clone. CDR3 nucleotides: TGTGCCAGTAGTATGGGGACGGGAGCTAACTATGGCTACACCTTC. This sequence encodes CASSMGTGANYGYTF. This sequence joins TRBV19 and TRBJ1-2; maybe TRBD1 (5 bases). Germline-derived CDR1 and CDR2 are LNHDA and SQIVND (reference sequence). V lost 3 bases, J lost 0 bases, and 11 bases lay in between. This CDR3 contains 15 residues. The whole variable domain, filled in from reference TRBV19 and TRBJ1-2, reads DGGITQSPKYLFRKEGQNVTLSCEQNLNHDAMYWYRQDPGQGLRLIYYSQIVNDFQKGDIAEGYSVSREKKESFPLTVTSAQKNPTAFYLCASSMGTGANYGYTFGSGTRLTVV.